The 26 T cell receptor beta chains below were found in one sample sequenced in a study of cytomegalovirus exposure and HLA in healthy donors (dated by TCRdb to between 2016 and 2019). Receptor amplification or capture employed the immunoSEQ multiplex PCR assay. For the multiplex PCR, a mixture combining 60 forward primers for TCR Vbeta segments and 13 reverse primers for TCR Jbeta segments was used. This immuneACCESS table, as held by TCRdb, lists in-frame sequences with V and J called but not all clones. Of the missing ones, under half trace to an unresolved V gene in checked studies; the others have no known cause. Per the sample table, the count is around 160,000 clones. The ten largest clones represent around 1.7% of the sample. Sequencing was done on a sample of PBMCs. The receptors come from a woman aged 50 to 60 in good health and CMV-seronegative.

The rearrangement links TRBV6-1 to TRBJ2-7, with a possible D match to TRBD2 (7 bases). The germline V and J ends were trimmed by 2 bases and 0 bases, with 8 bases remaining between them. There are 14 residues in the CDR3. Germline assignment: CDR1 MNHNS and CDR2 SASEGT. The DNA for the CDR3 is TGTGCCAGCAGTGAAAGGGGGGGCTCCTACGAGCAGTACTTC. This translates into CASSERGGSYEQYF.

V is TRBV28 and J is TRBJ1-2; D ambiguous. Trimming shortened V by 2 bases and J by 5 bases, and 21 bases separated the two germline ends. The CDR3 contains 17 residues. In germline, CDR1 is MDHEN, CDR2 SYDVKM. In nucleotides, the CDR3 is TGTGCCAGCAGTTTACACGCCGACATATCAATGGGTTATGGCTACACCTTC. It encodes CASSLHADISMGYGYTF.

CDR3 nucleotide sequence: TGTGCCAGCAGTGGCAGCGGGAACACTGAAGCTTTCTTT. This sequence encodes CASSGSGNTEAFF. The chain recombines TRBV27 with TRBJ1-1; D not resolved. The CDR3 covers 13 residues. Germline V CDR1 and CDR2: MNHEY, SMNVEV (reference sequence). Trimming cost V 5 bases and J 1 base, with 8 bases left between them.

The chain uses TRBV29-1 and TRBJ2-7, with D perhaps TRBD2 (6 bases). From germline, CDR1 is SQVTM and CDR2 ANQGSEA. V lost 4 bases and J lost 7, with 17 bases in between. The CDR3 spans 13 residues. CDR3 protein: CSVGIGGSGEQYF. CDR3 in DNA: TGCAGCGTTGGAATCGGGGGATCGGGGGAGCAGTACTTC.

The V and J genes are TRBV19 and TRBJ2-1; TRBD2 aligns across 10 bases. Per the germline V gene, CDR1 is LNHDA and CDR2 is SQIVND (reference sequence). The CDR3 totals 15 residues. V lost 5 bases, J lost 7 bases, and 8 bases stayed unmatched. CDR3 sequence: CASSPSGTSENEQFF. CDR3 DNA sequence: TGTGCCAGTAGTCCCTCCGGGACTAGCGAGAATGAGCAGTTCTTC. Complete variable domain (other parts from reference TRBV19 and TRBJ2-1): DGGITQSPKYLFRKEGQNVTLSCEQNLNHDAMYWYRQDPGQGLRLIYYSQIVNDFQKGDIAEGYSVSREKKESFPLTVTSAQKNPTAFYLCASSPSGTSENEQFFGPGTRLTVL.

V and J are TRBV6-5 and TRBJ1-1, with no clear D. Trimming took 0 bases from V and 3 from J, leaving 8 bases between them. The V gene's germline CDR1 is MNHEY and CDR2 SVGAGI. The CDR3 spans 14 residues. The CDR3 nucleotides are TGTGCCAGCAGTTACTCAACCGGGGACACTGAAGCTTTCTTT. The encoded protein is CASSYSTGDTEAFF.

CDR3 in DNA: TGTGCCAGCAGTTTATGGGGGCGCGGTACCTACGAGCAGTACTTC. Its protein is CASSLWGRGTYEQYF. The V and J genes are TRBV28 and TRBJ2-7; weak D call: TRBD1 (5 bases). With 0 bases removed from V and 2 bases from J, the gap between germline ends came to 11 bases. Per germline, CDR1 MDHEN and CDR2 SYDVKM. This CDR3 is built from 15 residues.

V is TRBV6-5 and J is TRBJ1-1, with a weak D call TRBD1 (6 bases). CDR3 length: 15 residues. Per the germline V gene, CDR1 is MNHEY and CDR2 is SVGAGI. With 5 bases removed from V and 7 bases from J, the gap between germline ends came to 20 bases. The CDR3 coding sequence is TGTGCCAGCAGTCCCCGGGAGGGGGAGGGGGATGAAGCTTTCTTT. It specifies CASSPREGEGDEAFF.

Of note for this clone: Other DNA sequences in this sample translate to the same CDR3. This chain joins TRBV7-9 and TRBJ2-1; 9 bases fit TRBD2. CDR1 and CDR2 (germline): SEHNR, FQNEAQ (reference sequence). CDR3 length: 16 amino acids. V lost 2 bases and J lost 2; bases outside the gene matches: 4. The CDR3 region has the DNA TGTGCCAGCAGCTTAAGTCTAGCGGGGACCTACAATGAGCAGTTCTTC. Its protein is CASSLSLAGTYNEQFF.

V and J are TRBV19 and TRBJ2-1, with 12 bases lining up with TRBD2. Germline-derived CDR1 and CDR2 are LNHDA and SQIVND (reference sequence). V lost 10 bases to trimming and J lost 7 bases; unmatched junction nucleotides: 11. The CDR3 loop spans 15 amino acids. The CDR3 sequence: CATATSGRSSNEQFF. The CDR3 coding sequence is TGTGCCACCGCGACTAGCGGGAGATCGTCGAATGAGCAGTTCTTC.

This chain connects TRBV7-6 to TRBJ2-5, with 7 nucleotides matching TRBD1. Germline lookup yields CDR1 SGHVS and CDR2 FNYEAQ. Trimming at V came to 6 bases and at J to 4 bases, leaving 8 bases not matched to a gene. The CDR3 consists of 14 residues. The CDR3 loop is CASSPKGQRETQYF. DNA for the CDR3: TGTGCCAGCAGTCCAAAGGGACAGCGAGAGACCCAGTACTTC.

The V gene is TRBV28, the J gene TRBJ2-3; 9 nucleotides match TRBD1. The CDR3 consists of 16 residues. V shed 5 bases, J shed 2 bases, and the junction held 8 bases outside the gene matches. CDR1 and CDR2 from the germline V gene are MDHEN and SYDVKM. For the CDR3, the DNA is TGTGCCAGCAGTCCAGACCGGGACAGGGACACAGATACGCAGTATTTT. This sequence encodes CASSPDRDRDTDTQYF.

The chain carries TRBV6-6 and TRBJ2-3, with 7 bases identical to TRBD1. Looked up from germline, CDR1 is MNHNY and CDR2 is SVGAGI (reference sequence). V was clipped by 5 bases and J by 6 bases; unmatched bases: 11. CDR3 length equals 15 residues. The CDR3 region is CASSGRQGSMDTQYF. The CDR3 DNA follows: TGTGCCAGCAGTGGAAGACAGGGTTCGATGGATACGCAGTATTTT.

The chain is built from TRBV2 and TRBJ1-5; 7 bases are a match to TRBD1. J gave up 3 bases and V 4 bases, and 9 bases lay outside the gene matches. Germline CDR1 SNHLY, CDR2 FYNNEI. The CDR3 has 16 residues. As DNA, the CDR3 is TGTGCCAGCAGTGCCAGGGGGGCTGAGATCAATCAGCCCCAGCATTTT. Protein sequence: CASSARGAEINQPQHF.

J is TRBJ1-1 and V is TRBV19; unclear D gene. Trimming left V 2 bases short and J 7 bases short, with 8 bases between. The CDR3 runs to 12 residues. Germline loops: CDR1 LNHDA, CDR2 SQIVND (reference sequence). The CDR3 spells CASSISTGEAFF. In DNA form, the CDR3 reads TGTGCCAGTAGTATATCGACTGGTGAAGCTTTCTTT.

This sequence joins TRBV9 and TRBJ2-1; 8 nucleotides align to TRBD2. Germline trimming cut 0 bases from V and 8 bases from J; bases unmatched to any gene: 10. This CDR3 has 16 residues. The germline gives CDR1 SGDLS, CDR2 YYNGEE. The CDR3 sequence is CASSVESSGPGDEQFF. The CDR3 region has the DNA TGTGCCAGCAGCGTAGAGTCTAGCGGGCCTGGGGATGAGCAGTTCTTC.

The genes are TRBV7-9 and TRBJ2-5, with a weak D call TRBD2 (5 bases). Germline V gene sequence: CDR1 SEHNR, CDR2 FQNEAQ (reference sequence). Deletions cut 5 bases from V and 3 bases from J, with 10 bases between. The CDR3 consists of 13 residues. The CDR3 bases are TGTGCCAGCAGCATGCGGCGGGAAGAGACCCAGTACTTC. This translates into CASSMRREETQYF.

The gene calls are TRBV5-1 and TRBJ1-4; 11 bases align to TRBD1. The CDR3 runs 15 residues. V dropped 4 bases and J dropped 7; count of bases not matched to a gene: 6. Germline-derived CDR1 and CDR2 are SGHRS and YFSETQ. The CDR3 nucleotides are TGCGCCAGCAGCCCACGGACAGGGGGCACTGAAAAACTGTTTTTT. This codes for CASSPRTGGTEKLFF.

The chain is built from TRBV6-1 and TRBJ2-4; 12 bases fit TRBD2. V trimming: 8 bases; J trimming: 4 bases; junction bases outside the gene matches: 6. The germline CDR1 and CDR2 sequences are MNHNS and SASEGT. The CDR3 covers 15 residues. The CDR3 DNA is TGTGCCAGCGGTGGACTAGCGGGAATAAAAAACATTCAGTACTTC. It yields the protein CASGGLAGIKNIQYF.

The chain couples TRBV4-2 to TRBJ1-5; unclear D gene. V was pared by 0 bases and J by 2 bases, with 8 bases between. Germline V lookup: CDR1 LGHNA, CDR2 YNFKEQ. CDR3 size: 15 residues. The CDR3 here is CASSQDAAGNQPQHF. The CDR3 region has the DNA TGTGCCAGCAGCCAAGATGCGGCAGGCAATCAGCCCCAGCATTTT.

The chain recombines TRBV5-1 with TRBJ2-2; TRBD2 aligns across 8 bases. Germline-derived CDR1 and CDR2 are SGHRS and YFSETQ. The CDR3 has 15 residues. V dropped 4 bases and J dropped 11; count of bases not matched to a gene: 13. For the CDR3, the DNA is TGCGCCAGCAGCGACCCTAGCGGGCGCCTTTCAGAGCTGTTTTTT. It specifies CASSDPSGRLSELFF.

The chain carries TRBV7-3 and TRBJ2-1, with 8 bases lining up with TRBD2. This CDR3 has 15 residues. V lost 1 base, J lost 8 bases, and 7 bases stayed unmatched. Germline V CDR1 and CDR2: SGHTA, FQGTGA. CDR3: CASSLNGRAVDEQFF. In DNA form, the CDR3 reads TGTGCCAGCAGCTTAAACGGGAGGGCCGTAGATGAGCAGTTCTTC.

The J gene is TRBJ1-1, the V gene TRBV19; TRBD1 is a possible D gene (6 bases). The CDR3 extends over 15 amino acids. Per germline, CDR1 LNHDA and CDR2 SQIVND (reference sequence). V dropped 9 bases and J dropped 0 bases, with 17 bases sitting between them. The CDR3 is CASLTRGRVNTEAFF. CDR3 bases: TGTGCCAGCCTAACGCGGGGGCGGGTGAACACTGAAGCTTTCTTT.

This chain uses TRBV18 with TRBJ2-1; TRBD1 might be the D (6 bases). This CDR3 is built from 14 residues. V lost 3 bases to trimming and J lost 2 bases, with 8 bases between them. Per the germline V gene, CDR1 is KGHSH and CDR2 is LQKENI. The CDR3 is CASSPTGTYNEQFF. For the CDR3, the DNA is TGTGCCAGCTCACCGACAGGAACCTACAATGAGCAGTTCTTC. Full variable domain (rest looked up from reference TRBV18 and TRBJ2-1): NAGVMQNPRHLVRRRGQEARLRCSPMKGHSHVYWYRQLPEEGLKFMVYLQKENIIDESGMPKERFSAEFPKEGPSILRIQQVVRGDSAAYFCASSPTGTYNEQFFGPGTRLTVL.

The chain couples TRBV20-1 to TRBJ2-7, with D unclear. The ends were cut back, 6 bases at V and 5 bases at J, with 8 bases in the middle. The CDR3 runs to 10 residues. CDR1 is DFQATT, CDR2 SNEGSKA, per germline (reference sequence). CDR3 sequence (DNA): TGCAGTGCCAGGATGGACGAGCAGTACTTC. It specifies CSARMDEQYF.

The V gene is TRBV9, the J gene TRBJ1-1; 7 bases align to TRBD1. V shed 4 bases and J 0 bases; nucleotides not matched to a gene: 3. CDR1 SGDLS and CDR2 YYNGEE come from the germline V gene. This CDR3 is built from 14 residues. The DNA of the CDR3 is TGTGCCAGCAGCATAACAGGGGTGAACACTGAAGCTTTCTTT. Translating it yields CASSITGVNTEAFF.